This record looks at one TCR beta chain sequence and its context. Its antigen is still unknown. Per-nucleotide qualities are absent, and no much larger clonotype sits a single base away. This specimen comes from a study of OX40 agonist ivuxolimab in advanced cancers. Regarding the research as a whole: The costimulatory receptor OX40 (CD134) was targeted by ivuxolimab, a fully human IgG2 agonistic monoclonal antibody. Intravenous ivuxolimab was administered to patients every 2 weeks at six dose levels: 0.01, 0.1, 0.3, 1.5, 3 and 10 mg/kg. Of the 50 or so patients in dose escalation, approximately 20 had hepatocellular carcinoma, roughly 15 had melanoma, 9 had renal cell carcinoma and 9 had head and neck cancer. In the dose-escalation cohort, 65% to 90% of patients were male, and the mean age was around 60 years, with a range of about 23 to 90. Patients were allowed to have had prior anti-PD-1, anti-PD-L1 or anti-CTLA-4 therapy, and 30% to 40% of the dose-escalation patients had been treated with checkpoint inhibitors. Partial responses occurred in three dose-escalation patients, of whom one had hepatocellular carcinoma and two had cutaneous melanoma. Peripheral TCRbeta sequencing was intended to test whether TCR sequence diversity was altered and clonal T-cell expansion was caused by ivuxolimab. The paper reports the monotherapy dose-escalation portion (N of about 52 patients) of the phase I ivuxolimab trial.

The germline V gene encodes CDR1 MDHEN and CDR2 SYDVKM. The CDR3 measures 19 amino acids from cysteine to phenylalanine. Only CDR3 DNA remains: 57 bases, in frame from the first base. The V end gives up 5 bases and the J end 0 bases, leaving 10 bases in the junction not matched to a gene. For sequencing of the TCRbeta CDR3 region, genomic DNA was extracted from the sorted cells. The immunoSEQ Assay was used for sequencing of TCRbeta CDR3 regions. The clones in this table, taken by TCRdb from immuneACCESS, are in-frame only. Not every clone is retained; where verified, under half of the shortfall comes from an unresolved V gene, and the cause of the rest is unknown. The sample data list about 16,000 clones, and around 80% of these were observed just once. 40% to 55% of the sample belongs to the ten largest clones. The trial excluded patients who had a history of autoimmune disease or who were on systemic immunosuppression. Peripheral blood for TCR sequencing was drawn from every dose cohort at baseline, at cycle 4 day 1 and at cycle 7 day 1. Samples came from an open-label, multicenter, first-in-human phase I dose-escalation trial of ivuxolimab. Adults with locally advanced or metastatic melanoma, renal cell, hepatocellular, or head and neck squamous cell carcinoma were enrolled in the trial. Before TCR sequencing, CD4+ T cells and CD8+ T cells from peripheral blood were sorted into separate populations.

Study-level results and caveats: On average, CD8+ T cells showed more expanded clones than CD4+ T cells after ivuxolimab. At doses from 0.1 to 3.0 mg/kg, clonal expansion was seen in both CD4+ and CD8+ blood T cells between baseline and week 6. In partial responders in the 0.1-3.0 mg/kg groups, normalized peripheral clonal expansion was found to be among the lowest, especially among CD8+ T cells. Low levels of normalized T-cell clonal expansion were also seen in some patients who did not respond. The antigen specificity of the peripheral T cells that underwent clonal expansion was not determined.

Material: CD4+ or CD8+ T cells sorted from blood, obtained in a trial of the OX40 agonist ivuxolimab. The sequence derives from an adult with an advanced solid tumor such as melanoma, head and neck, liver or kidney cancer. The chain is assembled from TRBV28 and TRBJ2-2, and TRBD2 matches 12 of the central bases. The DNA sequence is as follows: TGTGCCAGCAGTACCCCCCTAGCGGGGGGGCAGGCGAACACCGGGGAGCTGTTTTTT. Translated, this gives CASSTPLAGGQANTGELFF.